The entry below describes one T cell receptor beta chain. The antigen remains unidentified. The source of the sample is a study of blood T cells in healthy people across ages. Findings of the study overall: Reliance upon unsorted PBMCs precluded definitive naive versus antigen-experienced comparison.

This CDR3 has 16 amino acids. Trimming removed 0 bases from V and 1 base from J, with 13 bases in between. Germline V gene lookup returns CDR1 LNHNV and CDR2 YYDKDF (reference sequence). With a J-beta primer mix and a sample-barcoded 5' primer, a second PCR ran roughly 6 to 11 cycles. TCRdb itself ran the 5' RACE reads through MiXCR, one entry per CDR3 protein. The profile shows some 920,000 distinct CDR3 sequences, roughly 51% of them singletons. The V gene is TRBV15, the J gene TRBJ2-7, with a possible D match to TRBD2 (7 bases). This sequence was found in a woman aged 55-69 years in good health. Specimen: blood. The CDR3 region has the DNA TGTGCCACCAGCAGAGATGGGGGGGCGGAATCCTACGAGCAGTACTTC. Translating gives CATSRDGGAESYEQYF.